The 21 T cell receptor beta chains listed next were all sequenced from one sample in a study of T cell repertoires in cytomegalovirus infection. TCRdb analysed the reads with MiXCR anew, one entry per CDR3 protein. The data show just under 500,000 distinct CDR3 sequences, about 33% seen once. The antigens of these receptors remain unknown. The sample in question was cultured PBMCs, obtained from culture after CMV antigen stimulation. The receptors were sampled from a human donor in good health (CMV status not recorded). Some clones in this sample may be carry-over from other donors' samples.

The CDR3 DNA reads TGTGCCACCAGTGATGATGACAGGGGGTTACGGCAGCCCCAGCATTTT. Protein: CATSDDDRGLRQPQHF. The J gene is TRBJ1-5, the V gene TRBV24-1, with 9 bases identical to TRBD1. Trimming at V came to 3 bases and at J to 7 bases, leaving 9 bases not matched to a gene. This CDR3 comprises 16 residues. Germline loops: CDR1 KGHDR, CDR2 SFDVKD.

In regard to this clonotype: Since the CDR3 does not end with the conserved phenylalanine or tryptophan, this likely comes from a read error. V gene TRBV6-6 combines with J gene TRBJ2-7, with 8 bases matching TRBD2. V gave up 2 bases and J gave up 2 bases; unmatched junction bases: 5. The CDR3 is 15 amino acids. Germline CDR1 MNHNY, CDR2 SVGAGI (reference sequence). CDR3 protein: CASSYPLAGTYEQYI. DNA for the CDR3: TGTGCCAGCAGTTACCCCCTAGCGGGCACCTACGAGCAGTACATC.

Worth noting for this clonotype: This likely comes from a read error, as the CDR3 has no conserved phenylalanine or tryptophan at its end. V and J are TRBV12-3 or TRBV12-4 and TRBJ2-3; a possible D gene is TRBD2 (5 bases). The CDR3 contains 19 residues. The V end lost 3 bases, the J end lost 4 bases, and 26 bases lay between the germline ends. CDR3 sequence: CASSLGSWFGGPDADTQYY. In nucleotides, the CDR3 is TGTGCCAGCAGTTTGGGGAGTTGGTTTGGCGGACCCGATGCAGATACGCAGTATTAT.

This chain links TRBV4-1 with TRBJ1-6; D is uncertain. V dropped 0 bases and J dropped 8 bases, with 11 bases sitting between them. The CDR3 covers 15 residues. From germline, CDR1 is MGHRA and CDR2 YSYEKL. CDR3 nucleotide sequence: TGCGCCAGCAGCCAAGATTGGGGTTTGGATTCACCCCTCCACTTT. This sequence encodes CASSQDWGLDSPLHF.

In the case of this clonotype: A junction end diverges from the germline sequence, so it may reflect a read error. The V gene is TRBV2, the J gene TRBJ2-5, with no clear D. The CDR3 contains 10 residues. The V gene's germline CDR1 is SNHLY and CDR2 FYNNEI. Written as DNA, the CDR3 is TGTGCCAGCAGGGAAGAGACCCAGTACTTC. Protein sequence: CASREETQYF.

This chain links TRBV5-4 with TRBJ2-1, with 13 bases that match TRBD2. The ends lost 4 bases at V and 9 bases at J; junction bases unmatched: 16. Looked up from germline, CDR1 is SGHNT and CDR2 is YYREEE (reference sequence). CDR3 length equals 18 residues. The CDR3 DNA sequence: TGTGCCAGCAGCAACGTAACTAGCGGGAGGGTAGCGGTGAGTGAGCAGTTCTTC. As protein: CASSNVTSGRVAVSEQFF.

This clonotype came up a few times. The rearrangement uses TRBV7-6 and TRBJ2-1, with a tentative D call TRBD2 (6 bases). Germline assignment: CDR1 SGHVS and CDR2 FNYEAQ. This CDR3 is built from 17 residues. The ends were cut back, 3 bases at V and 0 bases at J, with 15 bases in the middle. CDR3 loop: CASSFNFRGSSYNEQFF. In DNA form, the CDR3 reads TGTGCCAGCAGCTTTAATTTCCGGGGGAGCTCCTACAATGAGCAGTTCTTC.

The chain employs TRBV10-3 and TRBJ2-1, with 7 bases identical to TRBD1. Losses at the gene ends were 7 bases for V and 0 bases for J; bases not matched to a gene: 15. Germline CDR1 reads ENHRY; CDR2 reads SYGVKD. This CDR3 spans 18 amino acids. The CDR3 is CAIKARAQGESSYNEQFF. Here the CDR3 DNA reads TGTGCCATCAAGGCCAGGGCGCAGGGGGAGTCCTCCTACAATGAGCAGTTCTTC.

This clonotype was observed at least ten times. The rearrangement joins TRBV7-8 to TRBJ2-1, with 16 bases matching TRBD2. In germline, CDR1 is SGHVS, CDR2 FQNEAQ. CDR3 length: 20 amino acids. V dropped 5 bases and J dropped 4; count of bases not matched to a gene: 14. CDR3 in amino acids: CASSPWGLAGGPVQYNEQFF. Written as DNA, the CDR3 is TGTGCCAGCAGCCCCTGGGGACTAGCGGGAGGGCCCGTTCAATACAATGAGCAGTTCTTC. Together with reference TRBV7-8 and TRBJ2-1, the CDR3 gives the full variable domain: GAGVSQSPRYKVAKRGQDVALRCDPISGHVSLFWYQQALGQGPEFLTYFQNEAQLDKSGLPSDRFFAERPEGSVSTLKIQRTQQEDSAVYLCASSPWGLAGGPVQYNEQFFGPGTRLTVL.

The gene calls are TRBV20-1 and TRBJ2-1; 11 nucleotides line up with TRBD2. The germline V gene encodes CDR1 DFQATT and CDR2 SNEGSKA (reference sequence). This CDR3 is 14 amino acids long. V shed 4 bases, J shed 6 bases, and the junction held 5 bases outside the gene matches. The CDR3 protein is CSANGLAGFNEQFF. CDR3 sequence (DNA): TGCAGTGCTAACGGACTAGCGGGTTTCAATGAGCAGTTCTTC.

This clonotype was counted a few times. V and J are TRBV6-6 and TRBJ2-7, with 12 positions matching TRBD2. The CDR3 has 17 residues. CDR1 and CDR2 (germline): MNHNY, SVGAGI (reference sequence). J was trimmed by 1 base and V by 2 bases; bases with no gene match: 6. The CDR3 region is CASSYLAGGRRSYEQYF. The CDR3 DNA sequence: TGTGCCAGCAGTTACCTAGCGGGAGGGCGGAGGTCCTACGAGCAGTACTTC.

This chain's CDR3 is CSVPGLAGGPSYNEQFF. CDR3 coding DNA: TGCAGCGTTCCGGGACTAGCGGGAGGGCCGTCCTACAATGAGCAGTTCTTC. This chain joins TRBV29-1 and TRBJ2-1; 16 bases match TRBD2. This CDR3 has 17 amino acids. Germline CDR1 reads SQVTM; CDR2 reads ANQGSEA. V was clipped by 5 bases and J by 1 base; unmatched bases: 5.

J is TRBJ2-5 and V is TRBV6-8; D is unclear. The V gene lost 1 base and the J gene lost 5 bases, with 14 bases spanning the gap. Germline V gene lookup returns CDR1 MNHGY and CDR2 SAAAGT. The CDR3 is made up of 15 amino acids. The DNA of the CDR3 is TGTGCCAGCAGTTACTTCGGTACCGCCAGGGAGACCCAGTACTTC. As protein: CASSYFGTARETQYF.

This clonotype occurred a few times. The genes are TRBV2 and TRBJ1-2; the match to TRBD1 covers 10 bases. The CDR3 sequence is 13 residues long. The germline gives CDR1 SNHLY, CDR2 FYNNEI. V was pared by 4 bases and J by 8 bases, with 4 bases of the junction left unmatched. Here the CDR3 reads CASSADRGPGYTF. CDR3 DNA sequence: TGTGCCAGCAGTGCAGACAGGGGGCCCGGCTACACCTTC.

The chain joins TRBV7-3 to TRBJ2-6; D is ambiguous. CDR1 is SGHTA and CDR2 is FQGTGA in the germline V gene. The CDR3 runs 14 residues. Trimming cost V 3 bases and J 4 bases, with 7 bases left between them. Here the CDR3 DNA reads TGTGCCAGCAGCTTGGTCGTGGGGGCCAACGTCCTGACTTTC. It translates to CASSLVVGANVLTF.

V gene TRBV19 combines with J gene TRBJ2-2; 12 nucleotides match TRBD2. This CDR3 has 15 residues. Germline V CDR1 and CDR2: LNHDA, SQIVND (reference sequence). Trimming at V came to 5 bases and at J to 6 bases, leaving 4 bases not matched to a gene. The CDR3 reads CASSPGLAGPGELFF. The CDR3 nucleotides read TGTGCCAGTAGTCCGGGACTAGCGGGCCCCGGGGAGCTGTTTTTT.

This chain connects TRBV6-6 to TRBJ2-7; 7 bases are shared with TRBD1. Trimming at V came to 6 bases and at J to 4 bases, leaving 12 bases not matched to a gene. CDR1 MNHNY and CDR2 SVGAGI come from the germline V gene (reference sequence). The CDR3 totals 15 residues. CDR3 nucleotides: TGTGCCAGCAGGTACGAAGTGGGACAGACTTACGAGCAGTACGTC. The encoded protein is CASRYEVGQTYEQYV.

This clonotype appeared a few times. This rearrangement joins TRBV6-1 to TRBJ1-1; 9 positions agree with TRBD1. The CDR3 contains 15 residues. Germline V CDR1 and CDR2: MNHNS, SASEGT. V trimming: 5 bases; J trimming: 3 bases; junction bases outside the gene matches: 7. CDR3 sequence (DNA): TGTGCCAGCAGTTGGCAACAGGGGGCGGACACTGAAGCTTTCTTT. Translated: CASSWQQGADTEAFF.

The chain is built from TRBV7-9 and TRBJ2-1; tentatively, D is TRBD1 or TRBD2 (6 bases each). V dropped 5 bases and J dropped 7 bases, with 21 bases sitting between them. The CDR3 sequence is 16 residues long. The V gene's germline CDR1 is SEHNR and CDR2 FQNEAQ (reference sequence). This CDR3 is CASSPIRGGTRNEQFF. The CDR3, as DNA: TGTGCCAGCAGCCCAATCAGGGGAGGTACGCGGAATGAGCAGTTCTTC.

V is TRBV5-1 and J is TRBJ2-2; TRBD2 matches at 12 bases. Trimming took 3 bases from V and 7 from J; bases not matched to a gene: 10. From germline, CDR1 is SGHRS and CDR2 YFSETQ. This CDR3 has 17 amino acids. The CDR3 spells CASSSRLAGEIGGELFF. CDR3 bases: TGCGCCAGCAGCTCGAGACTAGCGGGAGAAATTGGCGGGGAGCTGTTTTTT.

This chain joins TRBV7-3 and TRBJ1-1; 7 nucleotides line up with TRBD1. This CDR3 contains 16 residues. Trimming took 3 bases from V and 4 from J; bases not matched to a gene: 11. Germline values: CDR1 SGHTA, CDR2 FQGTGA. The CDR3 coding sequence is TGTGCCAGCAGCTTTCCAGACAGGGACGGTTTCACTGAAGCTTTCTTT. This encodes CASSFPDRDGFTEAFF.